This TCR beta chain derives from a study of T cells in Graves' hyperthyroidism and ophthalmopathy. Ophthalmopathy cases met thresholds of Clinical Activity Score at least 3, NOSPECS grade at least 4 and duration under 3 months. Any patient presenting with uncontrolled infection, other autoimmune disease, pregnancy or lactation was left out. The study, taken as a whole, reports: A model using 13 V-J features told ophthalmopathy apart from stable hyperthyroidism. Expanded thyroid clonotypes (above 0.001) were mostly also found in blood.

Template material for amplifying TCR beta CDR3 regions consisted of RNA transcripts. The TCR CDR3 first-round RT-PCR relied on the HTBI primer set. MiXCR, applied by TCRdb to the multiplex PCR reads, yields one record per CDR3 protein. The data contain about 640,000 distinct CDR3 sequences, about 20% of them singletons. This clonotype was picked up many times. The antigen is undetermined. CDR1 is LGHNT and CDR2 is FRNRAP in the germline V gene. V lost 2 bases and J 4 bases, leaving 11 bases between the germline ends. This CDR3 region has 14 residues. This receptor was identified in a man under 40 with Graves' ophthalmopathy. The chain carries TRBV12-5 and TRBJ2-5, with D hard to call. Sequencing was carried out using blood. The CDR3 DNA is TGTGCTAGTGGTTTGCCTCCGCGCGGAGAGACCCAGTACTTC. As protein: CASGLPPRGETQYF.